This T cell receptor beta chain was documented in a study of post-analysis software for immune sequencing data. Regarding the study as a whole: TRBV segments more frequent in patients than in controls numbered several and included TRBV5-6, TRBV5-1 and TRBV20-1.

Researchers reported that TCR beta cDNA libraries carried unique molecular identifiers. TCRdb fed the PCR reads into MiXCR, producing one record per CDR3 protein. The sample contains 350,000 to 500,000 distinct CDR3 sequences, approximately 39% of which appear only once. This clonotype was seen only a few times. Antigen unknown. From germline, CDR1 is SGHRS and CDR2 YFSETQ. The CDR3 contains 13 residues. V dropped 4 bases and J dropped 4; count of bases not matched to a gene: 4. The chain joins TRBV5-1 to TRBJ1-1; 7 bases fit TRBD1. The sample taken for sequencing was blood. The clonotype was recovered from a girl aged 2-9 years with multiple sclerosis. CDR3 sequence: CASSRGQSTEAFF. Here the CDR3 DNA reads TGCGCCAGCAGCAGGGGACAGTCCACTGAAGCTTTCTTT.